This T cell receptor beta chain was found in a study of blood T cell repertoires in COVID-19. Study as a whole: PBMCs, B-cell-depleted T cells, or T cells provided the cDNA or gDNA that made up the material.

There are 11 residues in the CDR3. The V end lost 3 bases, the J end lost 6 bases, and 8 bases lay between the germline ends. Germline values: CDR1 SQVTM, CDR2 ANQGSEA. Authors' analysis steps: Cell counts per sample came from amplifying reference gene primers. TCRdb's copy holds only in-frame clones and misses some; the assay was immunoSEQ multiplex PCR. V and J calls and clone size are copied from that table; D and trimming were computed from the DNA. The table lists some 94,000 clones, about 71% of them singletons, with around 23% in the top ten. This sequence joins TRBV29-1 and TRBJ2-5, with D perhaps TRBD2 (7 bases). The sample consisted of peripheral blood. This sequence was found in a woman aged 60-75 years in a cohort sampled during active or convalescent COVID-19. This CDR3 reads CSVEGGQTQYF. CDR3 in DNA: TGCAGCGTTGAGGGGGGGCAGACCCAGTACTTC.